These 5 T cell receptor beta chains originate from one sample sequenced in a study of T cells after yellow fever vaccination (dated by TCRdb to between 2017 and 2020). Library generation was performed with 5' RACE. TCRdb records Illumina HiSeq 2500 as the sequencer. Using fastp at Q25 and MiXCR, TCRdb reprocessed the public reads and kept productive beta chains. CDR3 protein duplicates are merged, each entry listing the most common genes and DNA. Within this sample are more than 95,000 distinct CDR3 sequences, with around 7.7% of them counted one time only. The ten biggest clones cover roughly 2.5% of the sample. Taken with the paper, the label for treatment or condition translates to: live attenuated yellow fever vaccine strain. The input for sequencing was CD4+ T cells sorted from PBMCs, taken about 10 days after the first yellow fever vaccination. These receptor sequences come from a man aged 18 to 29 who received the YFV17D yellow fever vaccine.

This clonotype was counted between two and nine times. V usage is TRBV5-5 and J usage is TRBJ2-3; no clear D gene. This CDR3 spans 16 amino acids. Germline values: CDR1 SGHKS, CDR2 YYEKEE (reference sequence). Trimming pared 4 bases from V and 4 bases from J, leaving 19 bases between. CDR3 DNA: TGTGCCAGCAGCCACAGTTGGCCCCTCCACGCAGATACGCAGTATTTT. This gives the protein CASSHSWPLHADTQYF.

This clonotype has at least ten counts. The chain recombines TRBV10-1 with TRBJ2-3; D perhaps matches TRBD2 (6 bases). V lost 2 bases and J lost 2, with 11 bases in between. CDR1 and CDR2 (germline): WNHNN, SYGVQD (reference sequence). This CDR3 contains 15 residues. CDR3 amino acids: CASSEGLTPTDTQYF. The CDR3 DNA reads TGCGCCAGCAGTGAGGGACTAACCCCCACAGATACGCAGTATTTT.

The chain employs TRBV6-5 and TRBJ2-2; D is possibly TRBD1 (5 bases). The V gene's germline CDR1 is MNHEY and CDR2 SVGAGI. The CDR3 sequence is 15 residues long. The V end lost 3 bases, the J end lost 4 bases, and 12 bases lay between the germline ends. The CDR3 loop reads CASSYLAGITGELFF. CDR3 DNA sequence: TGTGCCAGCAGTTATCTGGCAGGGATCACCGGGGAGCTGTTTTTT.

This clonotype was recorded many times. The rearrangement uses TRBV5-1 and TRBJ2-1; tentatively, D is TRBD1 (5 bases). CDR1 SGHRS and CDR2 YFSETQ come from the germline V gene. Trimming took off 6 bases at V and 0 bases at J, with 13 bases between the two ends. The CDR3 runs 15 residues. The CDR3 is CASTPAGNSYNEQFF. DNA for the CDR3: TGCGCCAGCACCCCAGCAGGGAACTCCTACAATGAGCAGTTCTTC.

This clonotype was detected ten times or more. The chain combines TRBV4-3 with TRBJ2-3, with D perhaps TRBD2 (7 bases). With 5 bases removed from V and 0 bases from J, the gap between germline ends came to 12 bases. CDR1 is LGHNA, CDR2 YSLEER, per germline. The CDR3 extends over 15 amino acids. The CDR3 protein is CASSGRGASTDTQYF. The CDR3 DNA follows: TGCGCCAGCAGCGGACGGGGGGCCAGCACAGATACGCAGTATTTT.